This T cell receptor (beta chain) stems from a study of T cells in Graves' hyperthyroidism and ophthalmopathy. Study conclusions and caveats: Model predictions of ophthalmopathy came a median approximately 6.5 months before onset. A model built on 13 V-J features separated ophthalmopathy from stable hyperthyroidism.

Per germline, CDR1 MDHEN and CDR2 SYDVKM. Trimming cost V 2 bases and J 11 bases, with 12 bases left between them. CDR3 length: 12 residues. This clonotype was found many times. Its antigen is unidentified. Amplified TCR beta CDR3 regions derived from RNA transcripts. The TCR CDR3 was amplified in a first-round RT-PCR using the HTBI primer set. TCRdb reprocessed the multiplex PCR reads with MiXCR, giving one entry per CDR3 protein. The table shows more than 500,000 distinct CDR3 sequences, with roughly 14% occurring only once. Fresh 10 ml peripheral blood yielded PBMCs. Sequenced input: blood. The sequence was obtained from a woman aged 40 to 50 with Graves' ophthalmopathy. The chain has TRBV28 and TRBJ1-1; D might be TRBD1 (5 bases). The CDR3 DNA reads as TGTGCCAGCAGTTTACAGGGAAACGAGGCTTTCTTT. This encodes CASSLQGNEAFF.